This TCR beta chain derives from a study of T cells in pancreatic ductal adenocarcinoma. For this clone: Its target is not known.

The selected patients with pancreatic ductal adenocarcinoma had surgery but no neoadjuvant therapy. Findings and caveats of the study: The resected pancreatic cancer cohort was biased toward the minority with early-stage disease. Compared with tumor, blood showed more total productive templates and roughly 8-fold more clonotypes. No significant tumor-blood clonality difference; means were about 0.1 and 0.07.

Only in-frame clones appear in the TCRdb table, and some are missing; sequencing was by immunoSEQ multiplex PCR. The data contain several thousand clones, roughly 70% of them singletons. CDR3 length: 20 residues. From germline, CDR1 is SGHRS and CDR2 YFSETQ. Trimming shortened V by 0 bases and J by 0 bases, and 24 bases separated the two germline ends. The TCR sequence derives from a human donor with pancreatic ductal adenocarcinoma. The chain couples TRBV5-1 to TRBJ1-1; D is perhaps TRBD1 (6 bases). Sequencing was carried out using pancreatic tumor tissue. The CDR3, as DNA: TGCGCCAGCAGCTTGGGAGAGTGGGAAAGTAGGGGGATTATGAACACTGAAGCTTTCTTT. It encodes CASSLGEWESRGIMNTEAFF.